A single sample is the source of the 28 T cell receptor beta chains below, sequenced in a study of blood T cell repertoires in COVID-19. The repertoire was sequenced with immunoSEQ multiplex PCR; TCRdb's copy has only in-frame clones and lacks some. The repertoire has 95,000 to 150,000 clones, roughly 80% of them found once; the top ten carry roughly 5%. The sequencing input was peripheral blood. All receptors come from a man in his fifties or sixties with acute or convalescent COVID-19.

The V gene is TRBV5-6, the J gene TRBJ2-7, with D unclear. V dropped 6 bases and J dropped 3 bases, with 13 bases sitting between them. Germline-derived CDR1 and CDR2 are SGHDT and YYEEEE. The CDR3 loop spans 13 amino acids. The CDR3 reads CASIDGLNYEQYF. The CDR3 coding sequence is TGTGCCAGCATTGATGGGCTGAACTACGAGCAGTACTTC.

The V and J genes are TRBV7-9 and TRBJ1-4; TRBD1 is a possible D gene (6 bases). This CDR3 has 16 residues. V was shortened by 5 bases and J by 5 bases, with 18 bases between the two germline ends. In germline, CDR1 is SEHNR, CDR2 FQNEAQ (reference sequence). CDR3 sequence reads: CASSTGHGQRNEKLFF. The CDR3 nucleotides read TGTGCCAGCAGCACCGGGCACGGACAGAGAAATGAAAAACTGTTTTTT.

The J gene is TRBJ2-7, the V gene TRBV7-9, with D possibly matching TRBD2 (5 bases). The CDR3 is 15 residues long. The V and J ends lost 5 bases and 4 bases respectively, with 18 bases between them. Germline V gene data show CDR1 as SEHNR and CDR2 as FQNEAQ (reference sequence). CDR3 bases: TGTGCCAGCAGCCCTCTCGGGGATATCGGGTACGAGCAGTACTTC. This codes for CASSPLGDIGYEQYF.

The rearrangement uses TRBV5-1 and TRBJ2-3; 9 bases match TRBD1. CDR3 size: 16 residues. CDR1 and CDR2 (germline): SGHRS, YFSETQ. V lost 4 bases to trimming and J lost 3 bases; unmatched junction nucleotides: 9. CDR3 bases: TGCGCCAGCAGCAAGACATCACAGGGGGCGACAGATACGCAGTATTTT. Its translation: CASSKTSQGATDTQYF.

The rearrangement uses TRBV2 and TRBJ1-2, with D tentatively TRBD1 (5 bases). This CDR3 is 15 amino acids long. Germline V gene lookup returns CDR1 SNHLY and CDR2 FYNNEI. Trimming took off 2 bases at V and 7 bases at J, with 17 bases between the two ends. The CDR3 is CASSELGRAQGGYTF. For the CDR3, the DNA is TGTGCCAGCAGTGAATTGGGCAGGGCCCAGGGTGGCTACACCTTC.

The gene calls are TRBV9 and TRBJ1-1; D not resolved. Germline CDR1 is SGDLS and CDR2 is YYNGEE. V lost 3 bases and J lost 3, with 9 bases in between. The CDR3 runs to 13 residues. The CDR3 DNA sequence: TGTGCCAGCAGCGGCGACACGGACACTGAAGCTTTCTTT. It encodes CASSGDTDTEAFF.

This clone was observed a single time. This chain links TRBV27 with TRBJ1-2; 7 bases are a match to TRBD1. V gave up 6 bases and J gave up 8 bases; unmatched junction bases: 9. The CDR3 has 13 residues. Germline V gene lookup returns CDR1 MNHEY and CDR2 SMNVEV (reference sequence). The CDR3 region is CASRPDRFRGYTF. The CDR3 DNA reads as TGTGCCAGCAGACCGGACAGGTTCCGGGGCTACACCTTC.

This clone was counted between two and nine times. The V gene is TRBV27, the J gene TRBJ1-1; TRBD1 matches 8 bases. Germline V gene lookup returns CDR1 MNHEY and CDR2 SMNVEV (reference sequence). V was clipped by 8 bases and J by 1 base; unmatched bases: 9. There are 15 residues in the CDR3. The CDR3 spells CASRTGQSRNTEAFF. CDR3 in DNA: TGTGCCAGCCGGACAGGGCAATCACGGAACACTGAAGCTTTCTTT.

The rearrangement links TRBV29-1 to TRBJ2-7; TRBD1 aligns across 7 bases. The germline V gene has CDR1 SQVTM and CDR2 ANQGSEA. The V segment lost 0 bases and the J segment 1 base; nucleotides outside the gene matches: 0. The CDR3 has 13 amino acids. Here the CDR3 DNA reads TGCAGCGTTGAAGACAGGGGGTCCTACGAGCAGTACTTC. It encodes CSVEDRGSYEQYF.

The chain recombines TRBV7-2 with TRBJ1-6; D possibly corresponds to TRBD1 (5 bases). Germline V CDR1 and CDR2: SGHTA, FQGNSA. This CDR3 is 13 amino acids long. The germline V and J ends were trimmed by 5 bases and 6 bases, with 8 bases remaining between them. Here the CDR3 reads CASSRGTNSPLHF. The CDR3 nucleotides read TGTGCCAGCAGCCGCGGGACTAATTCACCCCTCCACTTT.

This rearrangement joins TRBV19 to TRBJ2-2, with 8 bases matching TRBD1. The CDR3 consists of 15 residues. Looked up from germline, CDR1 is LNHDA and CDR2 is SQIVND (reference sequence). V lost 4 bases to trimming and J lost 7 bases; unmatched junction nucleotides: 8. The DNA for the CDR3 is TGTGCCAGTAGTAGATTCCGGGACAGGCACGGGGAGCTGTTTTTT. Translating gives CASSRFRDRHGELFF.

This clone was observed many times. The chain employs TRBV15 and TRBJ1-5; D is undetermined. CDR3 length equals 14 residues. V lost 1 base, J lost 1 base, and 5 bases lay in between. Germline V CDR1 and CDR2: LNHNV, YYDKDF (reference sequence). CDR3 in DNA: TGTGCCACCAGCAGAGGACAAAGCAATCAGCCCCAGCATTTT. Amino acid sequence: CATSRGQSNQPQHF.

The chain combines TRBV12-3 or TRBV12-4 with TRBJ2-1; TRBD2 agrees at 9 bases. The J segment lost 7 bases and the V segment lost 5 bases, leaving 0 bases of the junction unmatched. The CDR3 is 12 residues long. CDR3 residues: CASSTSGNEQFF. CDR3 DNA sequence: TGTGCCAGCAGTACTAGCGGGAATGAGCAGTTCTTC.

J is TRBJ2-3 and V is TRBV3-1 (or the pseudogene TRBV3-2); D might be TRBD1 (5 bases). CDR1 and CDR2 (germline): LGHDT, YNNKEL (reference sequence). Between the trimmed V and J ends, which lost 2 bases and 5 bases, there was a span of 20 bases. The length of the CDR3 is 17 residues. The CDR3 nucleotides are TGTGCCAGCAGCCAAAGGGGCGTCGGTGGTGTGGAAGATACGCAGTATTTT. This codes for CASSQRGVGGVEDTQYF.

Only a few counts were recorded for this clone. The rearrangement links TRBV3-1 (or the pseudogene TRBV3-2) to TRBJ2-3, with 14 bases fitting TRBD2. The CDR3 has 23 amino acids. V dropped 0 bases and J dropped 1; count of bases not matched to a gene: 18. Per germline, CDR1 LGHDT and CDR2 YNNKEL (reference sequence). This chain's CDR3 is CASSQEGPLEPGLAGVCTDTQYF. The CDR3 region has the DNA TGTGCCAGCAGCCAAGAAGGGCCACTAGAACCGGGACTAGCGGGAGTCTGCACAGATACGCAGTATTTT.

This clone was seen once. V and J are TRBV27 and TRBJ1-4; 7 bases agree with TRBD1. J was trimmed by 7 bases and V by 1 base; bases with no gene match: 0. This CDR3 contains 13 residues. Germline V CDR1 and CDR2: MNHEY, SMNVEV (reference sequence). CDR3 in DNA: TGTGCCAGCAGTTTATACAGGGGTGAAAAACTGTTTTTT. Protein: CASSLYRGEKLFF.

The chain uses TRBV5-8 and TRBJ2-3, with 9 bases fitting TRBD1. V lost 6 bases to trimming and J lost 5 bases; unmatched junction nucleotides: 4. The CDR3 loop spans 13 amino acids. The V gene's germline CDR1 is SGHTS and CDR2 YDEGEE. CDR3 loop: CASNRGHQDTQYF. In nucleotides, the CDR3 is TGTGCCAGCAACAGGGGGCATCAAGATACGCAGTATTTT.

V is TRBV7-9 and J is TRBJ2-7; a possible D gene is TRBD2 (5 bases). V was pared by 1 base and J by 3 bases, with 13 bases between. Germline-derived CDR1 and CDR2 are SEHNR and FQNEAQ (reference sequence). The CDR3 runs to 15 residues. For the CDR3, the DNA is TGTGCCAGCAGCTTAGGCCAGCGGACGGACTACGAGCAGTACTTC. Amino acids: CASSLGQRTDYEQYF.

J is TRBJ1-2 and V is TRBV7-8; D is ambiguous. Germline-derived CDR1 and CDR2 are SGHVS and FQNEAQ. This CDR3 comprises 15 residues. Trimming shortened V by 2 bases and J by 4 bases, and 14 bases separated the two germline ends. CDR3 protein: CASSLKGESPYGYTF. CDR3 DNA: TGTGCCAGCAGCTTAAAGGGAGAGTCACCCTATGGCTACACCTTC.

This rearrangement joins TRBV5-5 to TRBJ1-2; 8 bases are shared with TRBD1. The CDR3 covers 18 residues. Germline V gene data show CDR1 as SGHKS and CDR2 as YYEKEE (reference sequence). The ends lost 4 bases at V and 0 bases at J; junction bases unmatched: 14. CDR3 loop: CASSPGDRLASANYGYTF. Here the CDR3 DNA reads TGTGCCAGCAGCCCAGGGGACAGGTTAGCCTCAGCTAACTATGGCTACACCTTC.

This clone has more than one count but fewer than ten. The chain is built from TRBV7-9 and TRBJ2-7; TRBD2 matches at 8 bases. The J segment lost 2 bases and the V segment lost 5 bases, leaving 8 bases of the junction unmatched. Germline V gene lookup returns CDR1 SEHNR and CDR2 FQNEAQ (reference sequence). The CDR3 is 15 residues long. CDR3 in DNA: TGTGCCAGCAGCCCAGGGGCGGGAGGTCCCTACGAGCAGTACTTC. It yields the protein CASSPGAGGPYEQYF.

This clone occurred a few times. This rearrangement joins TRBV7-2 to TRBJ2-2; a possible D gene is TRBD1 (5 bases). The CDR3 has 16 amino acids. Germline CDR1 SGHTA, CDR2 FQGNSA. V was pared by 0 bases and J by 5 bases, with 13 bases between. In nucleotides, the CDR3 is TGTGCCAGCAGCTTAGCCCTTTACCCAGGGACCGGGGAGCTGTTTTTT. Amino acids: CASSLALYPGTGELFF.

This sequence joins TRBV7-8 and TRBJ2-3; D unresolved. Germline loops: CDR1 SGHVS, CDR2 FQNEAQ. V lost 5 bases to trimming and J lost 1 base, with 4 bases between them. This CDR3 contains 12 residues. CDR3 region: CASSPGTDTQYF. In DNA, the CDR3 is TGTGCCAGCAGCCCGGGCACAGATACGCAGTATTTT.

A single count supports this clone. The V gene is TRBV21-1, the J gene TRBJ1-5; the D call in the table, TRBD1, was not verified against the DNA. TRBV21-1 is termed a pseudogene. There are 15 residues in the CDR3. The CDR3 sequence: CASRDRDRLNQPQHF. The DNA for the CDR3 is TGTGCCAGCAGAGACCGGGACAGACTCAATCAGCCCCAGCATTTT.

This clone was detected only a few times. The chain combines TRBV5-1 with TRBJ2-1, with a weak D call TRBD1 (6 bases). CDR3 length: 15 amino acids. Germline CDR1 SGHRS, CDR2 YFSETQ. Trimming pared 0 bases from V and 4 bases from J, leaving 11 bases between. The CDR3: CASSLAGERYNEQFF. CDR3 DNA sequence: TGCGCCAGCAGCTTGGCAGGGGAGAGATACAATGAGCAGTTCTTC.

The sample holds a few counts of this clone. The gene calls are TRBV9 and TRBJ2-3; 10 bases map to TRBD2. V gave up 0 bases and J gave up 4 bases; unmatched junction bases: 8. The CDR3 spans 17 residues. Germline V CDR1 and CDR2: SGDLS, YYNGEE. The CDR3 protein is CASSVGSAGGPADTQYF. CDR3 DNA sequence: TGTGCCAGCAGCGTAGGATCAGCGGGAGGGCCGGCAGATACGCAGTATTTT.

This clone was observed a handful of times. J is TRBJ2-3 and V is TRBV9; 7 positions match TRBD1. This CDR3 has 13 residues. The junction had 3 bases not matched to a gene; V was cut back by 3 bases and J by 5 bases. CDR1 is SGDLS and CDR2 is YYNGEE in the germline V gene. The CDR3 DNA follows: TGTGCCAGCAGCGAGGGGGCGCGAGATACGCAGTATTTT. It encodes CASSEGARDTQYF.

This clone has more than one count but fewer than ten. V and J are TRBV18 and TRBJ2-3; 7 positions agree with TRBD2. Germline V lookup: CDR1 KGHSH, CDR2 LQKENI. The CDR3 is 15 amino acids. With V trimmed by 5 bases and J by 5 bases, 10 bases remained unmatched. The CDR3 region is CASSSRTREGDTQYF. For the CDR3, the DNA is TGTGCCAGCTCATCCCGGACTAGGGAAGGAGATACGCAGTATTTT.